The 7 T cell receptor beta chains below come from one sample, sequenced in a study of control samples from healthy donors and cancer patients. Sequencing was performed with immunoSEQ multiplex PCR; in TCRdb, only in-frame clones are kept and a portion is missing. The sample includes around 100,000 clones, roughly 90% of them seen just once. The source material was blood. These receptors came from a human donor in good health. The donor label of this sample is uncertain.

The chain employs TRBV7-8 and TRBJ1-1; D is undetermined. CDR3 length: 13 residues. V was clipped by 3 bases and J by 3 bases, with 8 bases between them. Germline CDR1 SGHVS, CDR2 FQNEAQ. For the CDR3, the DNA is TGTGCCAGCAGCTTGAGACCGTACACTGAAGCTTTCTTT. Residues: CASSLRPYTEAFF.

The chain joins TRBV28 to TRBJ2-1; D unclear. This CDR3 contains 12 residues. Germline V CDR1 and CDR2: MDHEN, SYDVKM. Trimming shortened V by 6 bases and J by 7 bases, and 10 bases separated the two germline ends. The CDR3 is CASRSTANEQFF. The CDR3 region has the DNA TGTGCCAGCAGATCCACAGCAAATGAGCAGTTCTTC. Looking up the rest from reference TRBV28 and TRBJ2-1 gives the full variable domain: DVKVTQSSRYLVKRTGEKVFLECVQDMDHENMFWYRQDPGLGLRLIYFSYDVKMKEKGDIPEGYSVSREKKERFSLILESASTNQTSMYLCASRSTANEQFFGPGTRLTVL.

The chain links TRBV7-3 to TRBJ2-5, with TRBD2 as a possible D gene (5 bases). The CDR3 runs 13 residues. CDR1 is SGHTA and CDR2 is FQGTGA in the germline V gene. V lost 5 bases, J lost 4 bases, and 11 bases lay in between. The CDR3 here is CASSLALGETQYF. The CDR3 region has the DNA TGTGCCAGCAGCCTAGCTTTAGGAGAGACCCAGTACTTC.

This chain joins TRBV10-3 and TRBJ2-7, with D possibly matching TRBD1 (5 bases). Germline CDR1 reads ENHRY; CDR2 reads SYGVKD. The V end was cut by 1 base, the J end by 7 bases, with 11 bases between. The CDR3 covers 13 residues. The CDR3 loop reads CAISEFGAREQYV. The CDR3 coding sequence is TGTGCCATCAGTGAGTTTGGGGCTAGAGAGCAGTACGTC.

The chain has TRBV4-2 and TRBJ2-3, with 8 positions matching TRBD1. Germline V gene sequence: CDR1 LGHNA, CDR2 YNFKEQ. Trimming cost V 1 base and J 2 bases; bases outside gene matches: 11. The CDR3 is made up of 18 amino acids. CDR3 DNA sequence: TGTGCCAGCAGCCAAGTGGTCTCCGGGACAGGAGTCACAGATACGCAGTATTTT. Translated, it gives CASSQVVSGTGVTDTQYF.

The rearrangement uses TRBV10-3 and TRBJ2-7; 10 nucleotides line up with TRBD1. CDR1 and CDR2 (germline): ENHRY, SYGVKD. V gave up 10 bases and J gave up 5 bases; unmatched junction bases: 8. The CDR3 length is 13 residues. CDR3 nucleotide sequence: TGTGCCACCGCCGGGACAGGGGTTGACGAGCAGTACGTC. The encoded protein is CATAGTGVDEQYV.

The chain recombines TRBV10-3 with TRBJ1-3, with unresolved D. Germline V gives CDR1 ENHRY, CDR2 SYGVKD. The germline V and J ends were trimmed by 6 bases and 2 bases, with 8 bases remaining between them. The CDR3 extends over 13 amino acids. CDR3 in DNA: TGTGCCATCAGGGCTTCTGCTGGAAACACCATATATTTT. Translation: CAIRASAGNTIYF.